The source of this TCR beta chain is a study of CD8 T cells in Susac syndrome. The CDR3 spans 13 residues. Trimming pared 4 bases from V and 1 base from J, leaving 7 bases between. In germline, CDR1 is SGDLS, CDR2 YYNGEE. Negative isolation yielded the CD8+ and CD4+ T cells, while FACS enriched the TEMRA cells. Random-hexamer reverse transcription was applied to roughly 0.5 to 1 ug RNA. MiXCR was run by TCRdb on the immunoSEQ multiplex PCR reads, yielding one entry per CDR3 protein. The sample carries around 200,000 distinct CDR3 sequences, approximately 95% recorded once. This receptor was obtained from a human donor with multiple sclerosis. The J gene is TRBJ2-3, the V gene TRBV9; no reliable D call. The sequencing sample was made of CD4+ T cells from PBMCs. CDR3 protein: CASSTAGTDTQYF. Here the CDR3 DNA reads TGTGCCAGCAGCACCGCGGGCACAGATACGCAGTATTTT.